Listed below are T cell receptor beta chains from one sample, sequenced in a study of metastatic and nonmetastatic thyroid tumors. TCRdb re-called clones via MiXCR from the PCR reads. The sample records about 41,000 clones, 28% being singletons. Sequencing input: blood. These receptors all come from a male donor with papillary thyroid cancer or a benign thyroid nodule (not recorded which). Some clones in this sample may be carry-over from other donors' samples. Each CDR3 is given with its conserved first and last residue. The order of the fields is D gene, J gene, clone size, V gene, CDR3 protein, CDR3 DNA. A D gene is named only where the DNA matches it firmly. The size of a clone is reported for some rows only, either as once, few or many, or as a class for expanded clones.

-	TRBJ1-5	many	TRBV28	CASAIGGNSNQPQHF	TGTGCCAGCGCGATCGGGGGAAACAGCAATCAGCCCCAGCATTTT
TRBD1	TRBJ2-6	few	TRBV6-1	CASSPDRVGANVLTF	TGTGCCAGCAGCCCGGACAGGGTTGGGGCCAACGTCCTGACTTTC
-	TRBJ2-7	medium-sized	TRBV20-1	CSALPPGPTYEQYF	TGCAGTGCCCTACCTCCCGGCCCTACCTACGAGCAGTACTTC
TRBD1	TRBJ2-5	many	TRBV2	CASRIRQGARETQYF	TGTGCCAGCAGGATAAGACAGGGGGCGCGGGAGACCCAGTACTTC
-	TRBJ1-1	many	TRBV28	CASSLAGVEAFF	TGTGCCAGCAGTTTAGCCGGGGTTGAAGCTTTCTTT
TRBD1	TRBJ2-7	many	TRBV14	CASSPGGRLYEQYF	TGTGCCAGCAGCCCAGGGGGCCGACTCTACGAGCAGTACTTC
-	TRBJ1-2	many	TRBV11-2	CASSLDLGANYGYTF	TGTGCCAGCAGCTTAGATCTGGGAGCTAACTATGGCTACACCTTC
TRBD1	TRBJ2-2	-	TRBV28	CASSSPMGQSLTGELFF	TGTGCCAGCAGTTCCCCCATGGGACAGTCCCTCACCGGGGAGCTGTTTTTT
TRBD2	TRBJ2-3	-	TRBV18	CASSPILAGRSADSQYF	TGTGCCAGCTCACCCATTTTAGCGGGGCGGAGCGCAGATTCGCAGTATTTT
TRBD2	TRBJ2-1	-	TRBV20-1	CSASGLAGGNEQFF	TGCAGTGCAAGTGGACTAGCGGGAGGTAATGAGCAGTTCTTC
-	TRBJ2-7	few	TRBV6-1	CASSAYIDEQYF	TGTGCCAGCAGTGCCTACATCGACGAGCAGTACTTC
TRBD2	TRBJ2-1	many	TRBV6-4	CASSDGGGEYNEQFF	TGTGCCAGCAGTGACGGCGGGGGGGAATACAATGAGCAGTTCTTC
-	TRBJ2-3	-	TRBV20-1	CSGTGRGRGTDTQYF	TGCAGTGGGACCGGGAGGGGGCGCGGGACAGATACGCAGTATTTT
-	TRBJ1-5	many	TRBV7-3	CASSLNGDQPQHF	TGTGCCAGCAGCTTAAACGGGGATCAGCCCCAGCATTTT
-	TRBJ1-2	few	TRBV29-1	CSVEEGMVSGYTF	TGCAGCGTTGAAGAGGGGATGGTTAGTGGCTACACCTTC
TRBD1	TRBJ2-2	few	TRBV6-1	CASISTGTANTGELFF	TGTGCCAGCATCTCGACCGGGACAGCGAACACCGGGGAGCTGTTTTTT
-	TRBJ1-5	many	TRBV7-9	CASSLGDQPQHF	TGTGCCAGCAGCTTAGGGGATCAGCCCCAGCATTTT
-	TRBJ2-2	many	TRBV6-4	CASSRESGELFF	TGTGCCAGCAGCCGGGAGAGCGGGGAGCTGTTTTTT
TRBD1	TRBJ1-5	many	TRBV6-1	CASATSGTGSQPQHF	TGTGCCAGCGCAACGTCCGGGACAGGGTCTCAGCCCCAGCATTTT
-	TRBJ1-2	-	TRBV20-1	CSARLVANYGYTF	TGCAGTGCCAGACTTGTAGCTAACTATGGCTACACCTTC
-	TRBJ1-1	-	TRBV5-6	CASSSDRYTEAFF	TGTGCCAGCAGCTCGGACAGATACACTGAAGCTTTCTTT